This TCR beta chain was identified during a study of cytomegalovirus exposure and HLA in healthy donors. PCR was performed using 60 Vbeta and 13 Jbeta primers. Repertoires were generated with immunoSEQ multiplex PCR, while TCRdb's copy carries only in-frame clones and drops some. The sample lists 200,000 or so clones, less than 85% occurring once. This cohort consisted of healthy bone marrow donors. The sample consisted of PBMCs. The sequence came from a man aged 18 to 30 in good health and CMV-seronegative.

Here the CDR3 reads CASSLAREAYEQYF. As DNA, the CDR3 is TGTGCCAGCAGCTTAGCGCGGGAAGCCTACGAGCAGTACTTC. The chain uses TRBV7-2 and TRBJ2-7, with D perhaps matching TRBD2 (6 bases). This CDR3 region has 14 residues. Germline V lookup: CDR1 SGHTA, CDR2 FQGNSA. V lost 0 bases and J lost 2, with 8 bases in between.